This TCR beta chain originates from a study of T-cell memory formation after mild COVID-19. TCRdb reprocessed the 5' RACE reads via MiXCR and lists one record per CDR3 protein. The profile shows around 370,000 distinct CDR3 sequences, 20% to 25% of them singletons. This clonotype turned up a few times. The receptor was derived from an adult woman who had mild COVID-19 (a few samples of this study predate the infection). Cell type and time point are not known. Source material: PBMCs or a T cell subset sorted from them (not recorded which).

As DNA, the CDR3 is TGTGCCAGTAGTCATAGTTCGGGGACTGAAGCTTTCTTT. This encodes CASSHSSGTEAFF. The chain joins TRBV19 to TRBJ1-1; no clear D. The CDR3 has 13 amino acids. Germline V gene lookup returns CDR1 LNHDA and CDR2 SQIVND (reference sequence). The germline V and J ends were trimmed by 5 bases and 5 bases, with 12 bases remaining between them.